The clone carrying this T cell receptor (beta chain) occurred a few times. This record comes from a study of blood T cell repertoires in COVID-19. The germline V gene has CDR1 ENHRY and CDR2 SYGVKD. This CDR3 region has 15 residues. V dropped 6 bases and J dropped 0; count of bases not matched to a gene: 3. Sequencing was performed with immunoSEQ multiplex PCR; in TCRdb, only in-frame clones are kept and a portion is missing. The table lists around 150,000 clones, 79% of them singletons. This TCR came from a man aged 50-60 years with active or convalescent COVID-19. The gene calls are TRBV10-3 and TRBJ2-1; 9 bases match TRBD2. The sequencing sample was made of peripheral blood. The CDR3 coding sequence is TGTGCCATCAGCATGACTAGCGGCTCCTACAATGAGCAGTTCTTC. This sequence encodes CAISMTSGSYNEQFF.